One sample yielded the 6 T cell receptor beta chains listed below, sequenced in a study of radiotherapy plus CTLA-4 blockade in lung cancer. Using immunoSEQ multiplex PCR, the repertoire was profiled, and TCRdb retains in-frame clones only, with some absent. This table holds 70,000 to 90,000 clones, around 73% found once. The material was peripheral blood, obtained from a patient treated with radiotherapy plus ipilimumab. These receptors all come from a human donor with non-small cell lung cancer who had a complete response to radiotherapy plus ipilimumab.

The chain is built from TRBV5-4 and TRBJ1-4; the D is unclear. Trimming removed 0 bases at V and 8 bases at J, with 5 bases between. This CDR3 contains 12 residues. Germline V gene lookup returns CDR1 SGHNT and CDR2 YYREEE (reference sequence). The CDR3 here is CASSLGKEKLFF. The CDR3 DNA sequence: TGTGCCAGCAGCTTGGGGAAGGAAAAACTGTTTTTT.

This chain links TRBV29-1 with TRBJ1-4, with 8 bases fitting TRBD1. Germline trimming cut 5 bases from V and 12 bases from J; bases unmatched to any gene: 5. CDR3 size: 11 residues. Looked up from germline, CDR1 is SQVTM and CDR2 is ANQGSEA. The CDR3: CSVSRGLELFF. CDR3 coding DNA: TGCAGCGTTTCCAGGGGGCTAGAACTGTTTTTT.

A remark on this clone: Other DNA sequences within the sample encode an identical CDR3. The rearrangement links TRBV7-9 to TRBJ2-3; TRBD1 is a possible D gene (6 bases). The CDR3 length is 12 residues. CDR1 and CDR2 from the germline V gene are SEHNR and FQNEAQ (reference sequence). V lost 4 bases, J lost 7 bases, and 9 bases lay in between. For the CDR3, the DNA is TGTGCCAGCAGCTCGGGACACAATACGCAGTATTTT. This gives the protein CASSSGHNTQYF. The whole variable domain, remainder taken from reference TRBV7-9 and TRBJ2-3, is DTGVSQNPRHKITKRGQNVTFRCDPISEHNRLYWYRQTLGQGPEFLTYFQNEAQLEKSRLLSDRFSAERPKGSFSTLEIQRTEQGDSAMYLCASSSGHNTQYFGPGTRLTVL.

This sequence joins TRBV6-6 and TRBJ1-4; D remains unclear. The length of the CDR3 is 14 residues. The V gene's germline CDR1 is MNHNY and CDR2 SVGAGI (reference sequence). V gave up 3 bases and J gave up 3 bases, with 8 bases separating them. CDR3 region: CASSYRGSNEKLFF. The CDR3, as DNA: TGTGCCAGCAGTTATCGGGGTTCTAATGAAAAACTGTTTTTT.

The rearrangement uses TRBV11-2 and TRBJ2-3, with D uncertain. The CDR3 runs 14 residues. Germline V gene sequence: CDR1 SGHAT, CDR2 FQNNGV. The germline V and J ends were trimmed by 4 bases and 4 bases, with 12 bases remaining between them. The CDR3: CASSSLPAADTQYF. DNA for the CDR3: TGTGCCAGCAGCTCCTTGCCGGCAGCAGATACGCAGTATTTT.

The rearrangement joins TRBV18 to TRBJ2-1; a weak D match, TRBD2 (6 bases). The V end was cut by 3 bases, the J end by 0 bases, with 9 bases between. This CDR3 contains 15 residues. In germline, CDR1 is KGHSH, CDR2 LQKENI. This CDR3 reads CASSPIGSSYNEQFF. The DNA of the CDR3 is TGTGCCAGCTCACCGATCGGGAGCTCCTACAATGAGCAGTTCTTC.